The TCR beta chain described here comes from a study of T cell repertoires in cytomegalovirus infection. The wider study: CMV infection together with matching HLA type was indicated by public TCR beta signatures.

TCRdb reprocessed the reads with MiXCR, giving one entry per CDR3 protein. The sample includes around 300,000 distinct CDR3 sequences, 25% of them seen just once. The CDR3 has 15 residues. The germline CDR1 and CDR2 sequences are SGHKS and YYEKEE (reference sequence). V gave up 0 bases and J gave up 3 bases; unmatched junction bases: 0. The TCR was taken from a human donor in good health (CMV status not recorded). Some clones in this sample may be carry-over from other donors' samples. Material for sequencing was PBMCs. The V gene is TRBV5-5, the J gene TRBJ2-2, with 9 bases lining up with TRBD2. The chain's CDR3 is CASSLGTSDTGELFF. For the CDR3, the DNA is TGTGCCAGCAGCTTGGGGACTAGCGACACCGGGGAGCTGTTTTTT.